This T cell receptor (beta chain) was identified in a study of post-analysis software for immune sequencing data. Looking at the study overall: Multiple sclerosis in the patients followed relapsing-remitting, secondary progressive and progressive-relapsing courses.

A remark on this clonotype: The antigen is unknown.

General observations from the study: About five TRBV segments (TRBV5-6, TRBV5-1 and TRBV20-1 among them) occurred more frequently in patients than in controls. When compared against controls, multiple sclerosis patients showed significantly lower normalized Chao1 diversity.

cDNA libraries of TCR beta carried unique molecular identifiers. Approximately 450,000 cDNA molecules were recovered from an input of about 1 to 10 million T cells. MiXCR was run by TCRdb on the PCR reads, yielding one entry per CDR3 protein. The sample carries around 700,000 distinct CDR3 sequences, approximately 60% recorded once. Trimming took 3 bases from V and 3 from J; bases not matched to a gene: 6. The CDR3 runs to 16 residues. Germline CDR1 SEHNR, CDR2 FQNEAQ (reference sequence). Material: blood. The sequence came from a girl aged 2 to 9 with multiple sclerosis. The V call is TRBV7-9, the J call TRBJ2-1; 9 nucleotides match TRBD2. DNA of the CDR3: TGTGCCAGCAGCTTCGACAGGACTAGCGACTACAATGAGCAGTTCTTC. Translating it yields CASSFDRTSDYNEQFF.